This paragraph covers one T cell receptor (beta chain) sequence. This entry belongs to a study of blood T cells in healthy people across ages. Through a sample-barcoded 5' primer and a J-beta primer mix, a second PCR was run for roughly 7 to 11 cycles. MiXCR, applied by TCRdb to the 5' RACE reads, yields one record per CDR3 protein. In the table there are hundreds of thousands of distinct CDR3 sequences, approximately 67% of which are singletons. The CDR3 has 13 residues. The germline V and J ends were trimmed by 6 bases and 4 bases, with 11 bases remaining between them. The TCR was taken from a young man in good health. The chain uses TRBV12-3 or TRBV12-4 and TRBJ2-3; a possible D gene is TRBD2 (5 bases). Sequenced input: blood. CDR3 in amino acids: CASRLVKSDTQYF. As DNA, the CDR3 is TGTGCCAGCAGACTAGTTAAATCAGATACGCAGTATTTT.